These T cell receptor beta chains were read from a single sample in a study of blood T cell repertoires in COVID-19. Generated by immunoSEQ multiplex PCR, the TCRdb table keeps only in-frame clones and is missing some. The sample holds around 71,000 clones; 85% to 90% are singletons and the top ten take roughly 5.6%. The sequencing input was peripheral blood. Every receptor here comes from a man at least 80 years old with acute or convalescent COVID-19. Each CDR3 is given with its conserved first and last residue. A D gene is named only where the DNA matches it firmly. Part of the rows lack a size; the others show once, few, many or a class for expanded clones.

d_call	v_call	j_call	clone_size	cdr3_nt	cdr3_aa
TRBD2	TRBV5-4	TRBJ2-7	few	TGTGCCAGCAGCCTTCGCCGTTGGACTAGCGGGGGGGCCACTTACGAGCAGTACTTC	CASSLRRWTSGGATYEQYF
TRBD2	TRBV9	TRBJ2-1	NA	TGTGCCAGCAGCGTAGGAGCGGGAGTCCAAGACAATGAGCAGTTCTTC	CASSVGAGVQDNEQFF
NA	TRBV7-9	TRBJ2-7	NA	TGTGCCAGCACCGAGTCCGGGTCCGGAATCCCCCACTTC	CASTESGSGIPHF
NA	TRBV6-5	TRBJ1-2	NA	TGTGCCAGCAGGCTGAGCGACGGGGGCTATGGCTACACCTTC	CASRLSDGGYGYTF
NA	TRBV18	TRBJ1-5	NA	TGTGCCAGCTCACCGACGAGTACGGGGGGCAGCGGCCAGCCCCAGCATTTT	CASSPTSTGGSGQPQHF
TRBD2	TRBV4-3	TRBJ2-2	NA	TGCGCCAGCAGCCAAGAGGCGGGGGCGAACACCGGGGAGCTGTTTTTT	CASSQEAGANTGELFF
NA	TRBV7-2	TRBJ1-5	NA	TGTGCCAGCAGCTTGGGGGCGGGTCAGCCCCAGCATTTT	CASSLGAGQPQHF
NA	TRBV28	TRBJ2-2	NA	TGTGCTGTAACCGGGGAGCTGTTTTTT	CAVTGELFF
NA	TRBV5-1	TRBJ2-2	NA	TGCGCCAGCAGCTCCGGGACAAGTCCTACCGGGGAGCTGTTTTTT	CASSSGTSPTGELFF
NA	TRBV5-1	TRBJ2-2	NA	TGCGCCAGCAGCTTGGGCGAGGTCAGACTAGGGGGCATATCCACCGGGGAGCTGTTTTTT	CASSLGEVRLGGISTGELFF
TRBD1	TRBV6-5	TRBJ1-1	NA	TGTGCCAGCCTGATTCGGACAGGGGAAATTGAAGCTTTCTTT	CASLIRTGEIEAFF
NA	TRBV28	TRBJ1-1	few	TGTGCCAGTAACAGGGTTTTTGGCACTGAAGCTTTCTTT	CASNRVFGTEAFF
NA	TRBV5-1	TRBJ2-3	NA	TGCGCCAGCAGGGCCGTGGGGGGTGTCACAGATACGCAGTATTTT	CASRAVGGVTDTQYF
NA	TRBV27	TRBJ1-1	NA	TGTGCCAGCAGTTTATCAAGCGGTATGAACACTGAAGCTTTCTTT	CASSLSSGMNTEAFF
NA	TRBV5-1	TRBJ2-7	NA	TGCGCCAGCAGCTTGGCGAGGGAGCAGTACTTC	CASSLAREQYF
NA	TRBV10-1	TRBJ2-7	few	TGCGCCAGCAGTGATTCCCCGCAGGGATACGAGCAGTACTTC	CASSDSPQGYEQYF
TRBD1	TRBV27	TRBJ2-5	NA	TGTGCCAGCAGTAACACCGGGACAGAAGAGACCCAGTACTTC	CASSNTGTEETQYF
TRBD1	TRBV27	TRBJ1-4	NA	TGTGCCAGCAGTTCCCAGGGACAGATGAATGAAAAACTGTTTTTT	CASSSQGQMNEKLFF
TRBD2	TRBV6-1	TRBJ2-2	NA	TGTGCCAGCAGTGAATCGGGGGGAATCGGGGAGCTGTTTTTT	CASSESGGIGELFF
TRBD2	TRBV5-1	TRBJ2-7	few	TGCGCCAGCAGCCAGACTAGCGACGTCTCCTACGAGCAGTACTTC	CASSQTSDVSYEQYF
NA	TRBV7-2	TRBJ1-2	NA	TGTGCCAGCAGCTTACTTCAGGGAAGCGGCTACACCTTC	CASSLLQGSGYTF
NA	TRBV29-1	TRBJ1-2	once	TGCAGCGTTGAAGGGGGGGGCGATGGCTACACCTTC	CSVEGGGDGYTF
NA	TRBV4-3	TRBJ2-7	NA	TGCGCCAGCAGCCAAAAGGGGCACGGCTCCTACGAGCAGTACTTC	CASSQKGHGSYEQYF
TRBD2	TRBV19	TRBJ2-3	once	TGTGCCAGTAGTAAAAACTGGCTAGCGGGAGGGCCGGGAGATACGCAGTATTTT	CASSKNWLAGGPGDTQYF
NA	TRBV7-2	TRBJ1-5	NA	TGTGCCAGCAGCTTAGCCACACATAGCAATCAGCCCCAGCATTTT	CASSLATHSNQPQHF
TRBD2	TRBV5-4	TRBJ2-5	NA	TGTGCCAGCAGCTTGAGGCTAGCGGGGGGCCAAGAGACCCAGTACTTC	CASSLRLAGGQETQYF
TRBD1	TRBV18	TRBJ2-5	NA	TGTGCCAGCTCACGTGACAGGGGGTCGGAGACCCAGTACTTC	CASSRDRGSETQYF
NA	TRBV7-2	TRBJ2-2	NA	TGTGCCAGCAGCTTAGTCCCGGGAGCAAACACCGGGGAGCTGTTTTTT	CASSLVPGANTGELFF
NA	TRBV4-2	TRBJ2-1	NA	TGTGCCAGCAGCCAAGATCAGCGGGTCTCCTACAATGAGCAGTTCTTC	CASSQDQRVSYNEQFF
NA	TRBV9	TRBJ1-2	few	TGTGCCAGCAGCGTAGTCGGAGCTAACTATGGCTACACCTTC	CASSVVGANYGYTF
NA	TRBV15	TRBJ1-3	few	TGTGCCACCAGACCCACAGGGACTGGAAACACCATATATTTT	CATRPTGTGNTIYF
TRBD1	TRBV7-2	TRBJ1-5	NA	TGTGCCAGCAGCACCCCTTGGACAGGGGGCCTGGCAAGCAATCAGCCCCAGCATTTT	CASSTPWTGGLASNQPQHF
NA	TRBV6-1	TRBJ2-7	NA	TGTGCCAGCAGTGAAGAGGGTGGACATCTACGCGAGCAGTACTTC	CASSEEGGHLREQYF
NA	TRBV11-2	TRBJ1-6	few	TGTGCCAGCAGCTTTGACAGTATGGGACTCTCACCCCTCCACTTT	CASSFDSMGLSPLHF
NA	TRBV5-4	TRBJ2-5	NA	TGTGCCAGCAGTCCCCGGACTATTGGCGAGACCCAGTACTTC	CASSPRTIGETQYF
NA	TRBV2	TRBJ2-7	NA	TGTGCCAGCAGTGATGGGGGGTCCCCCTACGAGCAGTACTTC	CASSDGGSPYEQYF
NA	TRBV11-2	TRBJ2-5	NA	TGTGCCAGCAGCTTAGGTCAGAGGCAAGAGACCCAGTACTTC	CASSLGQRQETQYF
NA	TRBV7-2	TRBJ1-1	NA	TGTGCCAGCAGCTTAGGAACAGGGCTGAACACTGAAGCTTTCTTT	CASSLGTGLNTEAFF